Below, one TCR beta chain is given with its context. This clone occurred once. The antigen it binds to is not known. No quality values exist for individual bases; no much larger clone is one base distant. Via the germline V gene, CDR1 is SGDLS and CDR2 YYNGEE. The cysteine opens and the phenylalanine closes a CDR3 of 15 amino acids. Of all the DNA, just the CDR3 is kept, 45 bases in frame from base 1. Germline trimming: 0 bases from V, 5 bases from J; junction bases outside gene matches: 5. The data originate from a study of cytomegalovirus exposure and HLA in healthy donors (dated by TCRdb to the late 2010s). Study-level background: An earlier analysis of several hundred of the donors reported 250 to 350 Gb of sequence data and 117 million unique TCR beta sequences from 150 million to 200 million T cells. Class I and class II HLA loci were covered by the typing at four-digit resolution. The study aimed to test whether signatures of past pathogen exposure could be identified by cataloging public T cell receptors. Typing coverage differed by locus: A, B, C, DRB1 and DQB1 were typed in about 620-630 donors, DQA1 in roughly 510, DPA1 in approximately 600, and DPB1 in about 450. Among almost 400 genotyped donors of the cohort, an average of about 240,000 unique TCR beta nucleotide sequences were sequenced per donor, roughly 20% of them non-productive. Roughly 310 gigabases of sequencing data and roughly 90 million unique TCR sequences were included in an early release covering about 700 HLA-typed donors. A few DR-DQ haplotypes were handled as single units for association and clustering because linkage in the cohort was strong. A later genetic analysis took genome-wide SNP genotypes for about three fifths of the roughly 670 donors and used that subset as a discovery cohort. Every repertoire in the discovery cohort had been generated on one and the same sequencing platform. An earlier analysis of around 580 of the donors used high-throughput TCR beta sequencing to judge whether each TCR beta V gene segment behaved as functional or pseudogenic. Of the approximately 370 genotyped donors, approximately 80% were placed in the genetic ancestry cluster associated with self-reported Caucasian donors. To study patterns of TCR occurrence, a later analysis re-analyzed previously published TCR beta repertoires from 500 to 850 donors and added high-resolution HLA genotyping. Rather than drawing on any new phenotypic data, the later analysis identified candidate immune exposures from TCR beta sequences and the way those sequences occurred across donors. To predict cytomegalovirus infection status, the study combined high-throughput TCR immunosequencing, statistical association of individual TCRs with disease status, and machine learning. The T cell repertoires of roughly 660 subjects were profiled by immunosequencing and related to cytomegalovirus serostatus. A separate validation cohort of over 95 different subjects was used in addition to the approximately 610-subject first cohort. Donor age, sex, ethnicity and CMV serostatus were compiled together with the repertoire data.

The paper's findings and limits, for the study overall: Cytomegalovirus status was reported to be diagnosed by the classifier with high specificity and sensitivity in both the original and validation cohorts. The sequencing pipeline was judged likely to have produced a cluster of highly shared sequence variants as a technical artifact. A later analysis associated about 17,000 TCR beta sequences with specific HLA alleles at a false discovery rate of 0.05. A later genetic analysis associated a missense DCLRE1C variant with V-gene and J-gene trimming of TCR beta chains, and an independent cohort replicated the association. Across donors, most TCR sequences were observed very rarely, whereas some public TCRs were present in many individuals. In a later genetic analysis, fewer N-insertions in productive TCRs were reported among donors in an Asian-associated ancestry cluster than the roughly 670-donor mean. Because HLA typing was missing for some donors at each locus, association tests included only the typed subset. Correlated functional status among segregating V segments might be attributable to linkage disequilibrium, but an unknown experimental factor could not be ruled out. A further reported finding was that TCR beta sequences accurately predicted the HLA-A and HLA-B alleles for most subjects in the first cohort. Sequencing depth was assumed to be roughly uniform across donors in the presence/absence analyses, though that assumption may not hold. The authors suggested that the approach could potentially be generalized to other disease states and immunological phenotypes. Assigning TCR associations to individual alleles was difficult when HLA alleles, especially DR and DQ, strongly co-occurred. In vitro tests confirmed that three of the cytomegalovirus-associated TCR beta chains recognize cytomegalovirus antigens. In this cohort, only TCR beta chains were sequenced, and detectable features were limited by the absence of alpha or paired-chain data. Most CMV-associated TCR beta chains appeared to be HLA-restricted in a later analysis, and the HLA associations seemed to be driven largely by CMV exposure. The only immune exposure information available for the cohort was CMV serostatus. A later analysis found that HLA-associated TCR beta chains were more clonally expanded and had lower generation probabilities than equally common non-associated chains. Some IMGT-functional V segments, including TRBV6-2 and TRBV6-3, could not be told apart with the 87-base-pair reads, so those segments were excluded. The earlier analysis of about 600 of the donors excluded about 16 rarely observed V segments, including chromosome 9 orphons, because counts were too low. According to a later analysis, TCR association rates differed among HLA loci, with DRB1 alleles showing the most associated TCRs and HLA-C alleles showing the fewest. Broadly in line with IMGT annotations, most TCR beta V segments showed up in productive rearrangements about 87% or about 30% of the time in an earlier analysis of approximately 640 of the donors. According to a later analysis, parvovirus B19, influenza, CMV and Epstein-Barr virus appeared linked to several top co-occurrence clusters. The study listed approximately 150 TCR beta chains as associated with cytomegalovirus.

In total, 666 healthy bone marrow donors made up the cohort. At the time of sampling, every cohort member was nominally healthy, though immune exposures that went unrecorded were likely present. The donor tested CMV seronegative, placing the donor among the 350 to 400 seronegative members of the cohort. Each donor provided a peripheral blood sample, and peripheral blood mononuclear cells were used for TCR beta sequencing. The Qiagen DNeasy Blood Extraction Kit was used to extract genomic DNA from the blood cell samples. The library was produced with the immunoSEQ multiplex PCR assay. The multiplex PCR relied on a mix of 60 forward primers for TCR Vbeta segments and 13 reverse primers for TCR Jbeta segments. The CDR3 region of rearranged TCR beta genes was amplified from genomic DNA by a multiplex PCR assay. The amplified TCR beta libraries were sequenced on the Illumina HiSeq System as 87-base-pair reads. In the authors' own workflow: A later analysis counted approximately 84 million unique TCR beta chains across the 550 to 800 repertoires, and about 10 million of these chains were shared by at least two donors. A nearest-neighbor algorithm error-corrected the raw reads and collapsed the reads into unique sequences, merging closely related sequences to remove PCR and sequencing errors. CDR3 sequences were aligned to IMGT reference sequences to assign V, D and J gene segments. Each retained sequence needed at least a six-nucleotide match to both a V gene segment and a J gene segment. Rearrangements were classified as productive when the CDR3 lacked stop codons and remained in frame with V and J, and all other rearrangements were classified as non-productive. Following IMGT convention, CDR3 was defined as the stretch from the second conserved V-encoded cysteine to the conserved J-encoded phenylalanine. The earlier analysis of about 530 of the donors excluded any sequence lacking an unambiguous match to a single V gene segment. In an earlier analysis of 587 of the donors, V segments were called functional above 56.7% productive rearrangements and were called segregating when the between-donor standard deviation exceeded 5%. A statistical classification framework was developed to diagnose cytomegalovirus status using the catalog of TCR beta chain sequences. In a later analysis, TCR nucleotide sequences were compared against IMGT/GENE-DB human TR gene sequences so that V and J genes could be assigned. A later analysis assigned CDR3 sequences and most-parsimonious VDJ recombination scenarios with the TCRdist pipeline. A later analysis defined each TCR beta chain by its CDR3 amino acid sequence plus V-gene family, and excluded reads lacking a unique V-gene family. In a later analysis, a few hundred highly shared, low-generation-probability nucleotide sequences were removed to address suspected cross-contamination and a sequencing artifact. For each public chain, a later analysis derived a clonal expansion index from normalized ranks of inferred template counts within each repertoire. Generation probabilities in a later analysis came from a VDJ recombination model fitted to out-of-frame rearrangements, and those results were checked against IGoR. A later analysis scored TCR-TCR, TCR-HLA and TCR-CMV co-occurrence with hypergeometric tests, applying a repertoire-size bias correction to TCR pairs. In a later analysis, false discovery rates were estimated by permuting HLA or CMV assignments 20 times. In a later analysis, co-occurring TCRs were grouped using DBSCAN, and TCRdist sequence similarity was added for clustering within HLA-allele-positive subsets. Repertoires with fewer than 30,000 or more than 120,000 public chains were left out of co-occurrence clustering, as were about five repertoires with anomalous nucleotide sharing. In TCRdb, the immuneACCESS table is reduced to in-frame sequences with V and J assigned. These tables do not hold every clone; where another copy was compared, an unresolved V gene accounts for under half, and the others remain unexplained. D and trimming come from the DNA, and the V and J calls and clone size come from that table. Counted in this sample were about 140,000 clones; around 80% of them appeared once. The ten largest clonotypes hold over 2% of the sample.

The receptor's source is a man aged 25 to 45 in good health and CMV-seronegative. The chain uses TRBV9 and TRBJ2-1, with 7 bases in between that match TRBD2. Sequenced sample: PBMCs. Here the CDR3 is given as CASSVGGGLHNEQFF. The base sequence is TGTGCCAGCAGCGTAGGGGGGGGGTTACACAATGAGCAGTTCTTC.